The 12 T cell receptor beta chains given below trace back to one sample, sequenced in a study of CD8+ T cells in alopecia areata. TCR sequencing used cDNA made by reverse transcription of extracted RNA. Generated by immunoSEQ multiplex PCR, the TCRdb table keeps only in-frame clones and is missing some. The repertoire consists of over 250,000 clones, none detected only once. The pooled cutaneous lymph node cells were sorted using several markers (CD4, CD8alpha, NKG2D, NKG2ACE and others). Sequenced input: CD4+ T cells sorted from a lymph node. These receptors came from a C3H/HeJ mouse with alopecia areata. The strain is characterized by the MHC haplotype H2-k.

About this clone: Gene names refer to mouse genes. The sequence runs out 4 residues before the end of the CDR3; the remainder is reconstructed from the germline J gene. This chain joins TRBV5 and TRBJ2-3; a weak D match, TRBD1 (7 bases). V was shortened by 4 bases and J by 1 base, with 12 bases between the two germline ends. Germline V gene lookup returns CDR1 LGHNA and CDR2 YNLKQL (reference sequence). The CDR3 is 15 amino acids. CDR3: CASSPEGAGAETLYF. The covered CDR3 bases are TGTGCCAGCAGCCCAGAGGGGGCCGGTGCAGAA.

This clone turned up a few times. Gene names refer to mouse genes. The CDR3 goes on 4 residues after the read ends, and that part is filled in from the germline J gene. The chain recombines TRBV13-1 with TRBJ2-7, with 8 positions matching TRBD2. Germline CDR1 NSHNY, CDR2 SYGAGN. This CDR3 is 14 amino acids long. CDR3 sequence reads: CASSERGGRDEQYF. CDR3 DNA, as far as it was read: TGTGCCAGCAGTGAGAGGGGGGGGCGCGAT.

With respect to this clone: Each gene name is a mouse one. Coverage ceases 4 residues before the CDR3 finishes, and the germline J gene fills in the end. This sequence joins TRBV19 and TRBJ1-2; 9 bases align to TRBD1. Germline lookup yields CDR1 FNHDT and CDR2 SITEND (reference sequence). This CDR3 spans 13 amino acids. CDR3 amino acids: CASSRGQGDDYTF. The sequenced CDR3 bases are TGTGCCAGCAGTAGGGGACAGGGTGAC.

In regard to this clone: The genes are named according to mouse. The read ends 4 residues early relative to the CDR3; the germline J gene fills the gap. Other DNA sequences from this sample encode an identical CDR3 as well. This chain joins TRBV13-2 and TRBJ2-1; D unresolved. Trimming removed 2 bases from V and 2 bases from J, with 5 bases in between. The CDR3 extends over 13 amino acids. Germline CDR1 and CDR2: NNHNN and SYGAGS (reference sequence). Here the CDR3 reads CASGETDYAEQFF. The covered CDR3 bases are TGTGCCAGCGGTGAAACAGACTATGCT.

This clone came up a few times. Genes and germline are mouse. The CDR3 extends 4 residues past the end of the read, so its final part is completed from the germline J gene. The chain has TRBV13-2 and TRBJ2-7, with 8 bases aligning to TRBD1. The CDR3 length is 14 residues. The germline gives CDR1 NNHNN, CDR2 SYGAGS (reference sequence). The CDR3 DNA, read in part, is TGTGCCAGCGGTGACACAGGGGGGATTTAT. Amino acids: CASGDTGGIY. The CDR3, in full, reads CASGDTGGIYEQYF.

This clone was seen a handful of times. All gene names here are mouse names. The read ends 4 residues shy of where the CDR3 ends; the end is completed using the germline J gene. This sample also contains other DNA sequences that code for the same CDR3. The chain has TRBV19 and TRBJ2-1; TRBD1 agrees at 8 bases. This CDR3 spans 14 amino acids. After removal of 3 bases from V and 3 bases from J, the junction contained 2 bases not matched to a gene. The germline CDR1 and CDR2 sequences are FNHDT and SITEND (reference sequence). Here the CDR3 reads CASSRGTGYAEQFF. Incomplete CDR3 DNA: TGTGCCAGCAGTAGGGGGACAGGCTATGCT.

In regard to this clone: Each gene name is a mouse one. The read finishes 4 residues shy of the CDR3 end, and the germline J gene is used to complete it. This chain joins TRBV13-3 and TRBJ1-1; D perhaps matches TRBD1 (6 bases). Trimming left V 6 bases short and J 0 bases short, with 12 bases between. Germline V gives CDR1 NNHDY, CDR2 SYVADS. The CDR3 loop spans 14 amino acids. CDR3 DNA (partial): TGTGCCAGCACAGGGGAGAAGGCAAACACA. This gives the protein CASTGEKANT. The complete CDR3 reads CASTGEKANTEVFF.

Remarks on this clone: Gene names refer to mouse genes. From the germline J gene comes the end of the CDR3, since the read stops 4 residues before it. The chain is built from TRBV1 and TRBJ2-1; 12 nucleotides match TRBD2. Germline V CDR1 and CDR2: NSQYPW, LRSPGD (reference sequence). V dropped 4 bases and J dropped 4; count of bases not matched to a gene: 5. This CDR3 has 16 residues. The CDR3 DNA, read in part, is TGCACCTGCAGTGAGAGGGGACTGGGGGGTTATGCT. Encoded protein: CTCSERGLGGYA. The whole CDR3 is CTCSERGLGGYAEQFF.

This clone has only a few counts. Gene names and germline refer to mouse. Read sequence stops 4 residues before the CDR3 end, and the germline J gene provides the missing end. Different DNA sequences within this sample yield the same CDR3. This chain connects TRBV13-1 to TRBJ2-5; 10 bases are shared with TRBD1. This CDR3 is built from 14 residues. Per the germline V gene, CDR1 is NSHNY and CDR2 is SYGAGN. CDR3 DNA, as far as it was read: TGTGCCAGCAGTGACCGGGACAGGGGTGAC. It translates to CASSDRDRGD. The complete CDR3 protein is CASSDRDRGDTQYF.

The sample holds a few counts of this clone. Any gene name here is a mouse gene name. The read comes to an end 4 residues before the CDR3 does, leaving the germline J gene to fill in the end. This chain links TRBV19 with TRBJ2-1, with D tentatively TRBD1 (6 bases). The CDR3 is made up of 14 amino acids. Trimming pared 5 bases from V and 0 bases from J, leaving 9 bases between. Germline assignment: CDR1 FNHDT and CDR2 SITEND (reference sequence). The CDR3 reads CASSPGVNYAEQFF. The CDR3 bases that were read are TGTGCCAGCAGCCCAGGGGTTAACTATGCT.

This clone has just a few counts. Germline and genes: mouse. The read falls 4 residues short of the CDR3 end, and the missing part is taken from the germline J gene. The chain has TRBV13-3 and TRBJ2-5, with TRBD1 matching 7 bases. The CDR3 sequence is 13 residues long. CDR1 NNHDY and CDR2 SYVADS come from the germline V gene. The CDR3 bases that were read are TGTGCCAGCAGTGAATGGGACAGTGAC. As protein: CASSEWDSD. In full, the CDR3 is CASSEWDSDTQYF.

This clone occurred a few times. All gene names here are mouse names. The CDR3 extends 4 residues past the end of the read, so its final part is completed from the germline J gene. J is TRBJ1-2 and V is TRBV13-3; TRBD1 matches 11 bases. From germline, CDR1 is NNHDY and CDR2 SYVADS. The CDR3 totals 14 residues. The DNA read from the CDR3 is TGTGCCAGCAGTGAAAGGACAGGGGGCCCC. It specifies CASSERTGGP. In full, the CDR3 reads CASSERTGGPDYTF.